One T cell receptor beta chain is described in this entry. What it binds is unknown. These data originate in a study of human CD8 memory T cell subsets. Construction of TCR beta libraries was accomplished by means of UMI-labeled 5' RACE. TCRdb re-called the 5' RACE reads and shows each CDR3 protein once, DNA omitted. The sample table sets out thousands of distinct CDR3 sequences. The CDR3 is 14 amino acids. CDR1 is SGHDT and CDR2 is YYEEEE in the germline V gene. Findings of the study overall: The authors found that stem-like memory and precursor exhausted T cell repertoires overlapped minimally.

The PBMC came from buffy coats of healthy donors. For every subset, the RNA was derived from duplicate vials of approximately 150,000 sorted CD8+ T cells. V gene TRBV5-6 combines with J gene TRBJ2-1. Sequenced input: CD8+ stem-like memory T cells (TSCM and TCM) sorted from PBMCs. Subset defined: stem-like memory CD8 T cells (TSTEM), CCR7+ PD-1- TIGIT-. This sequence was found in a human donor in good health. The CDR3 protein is CASSLEGSHNEQFF.